This T cell receptor (beta chain) was profiled in a study of T-cell reconstitution after alpha-beta-depleted transplantation in children. The study, taken as a whole, reports: Diversity and T-cell counts at one year after transplant derived mostly from new T cells. Several hundred expanded graft clones reportedly were the source of alpha-beta T cells about two months after transplant. Several patients had high TCRbeta diversity at day 60; it came from surviving recipient T cells and thymic progenitors.

To note about this clonotype: The antigen remains unidentified.

This sample's TCRbeta library carried unique molecular identifier barcodes. TCRdb re-derived calls from the PCR reads in MiXCR, one entry per CDR3 protein. The sample has about 1,000,000 distinct CDR3 sequences, roughly 29% seen once. The CDR3 is 13 residues long. V was clipped by 5 bases and J by 9 bases, with 15 bases between them. CDR1 and CDR2 (germline): MNHEY, SVGEGT. V usage is TRBV6-2 or TRBV6-3 and J usage is TRBJ2-3, with no clear D. Source: PBMCs, mostly from graft donor cells, taken 360 days after TCRalphabeta/CD19-depleted stem cell transplant. The receptor's source is a boy in the first two years of life who had a stem cell transplant for SCID, so the T cells may come from the graft donor. This CDR3 reads CASSTRPFGTQYF. DNA for the CDR3: TGTGCCAGCAGTACCCGGCCGTTCGGCACGCAGTATTTT.